Each of the 21 T cell receptor beta chains below was sequenced from the same sample in a study of T cell responses to AZD1222 COVID-19 vaccine. Assay used: immunoSEQ multiplex PCR; TCRdb lists only in-frame clones, some missing. This sample has roughly 150,000 clones, with about nine tenths found just once. The sequences come from peripheral blood, collected 28 days after the second AZD1222 dose. These receptors were obtained from an adult who received the AZD1222 COVID-19 vaccine.

V and J are TRBV12-3 or TRBV12-4 and TRBJ2-7, with TRBD2 as a possible D gene (6 bases). There are 13 residues in the CDR3. Between the trimmed V and J ends, which lost 8 bases and 4 bases, there was a span of 15 bases. The CDR3 reads CASDTGDSYEQYF. The CDR3 DNA reads TGTGCCAGCGACACGGGGGATTCTTACGAGCAGTACTTC.

J is TRBJ1-1 and V is TRBV6-4, with 8 bases fitting TRBD1. With 6 bases clipped from V and 7 bases from J, the junction kept 7 bases outside the gene matches. This CDR3 has 13 residues. The V gene's germline CDR1 is MRHNA and CDR2 SNTAGT. In DNA form, the CDR3 reads TGTGCCAGCAGCCCGGGACAGGCCTTTGAAGCTTTCTTT. Residues: CASSPGQAFEAFF.

The chain recombines TRBV7-3 with TRBJ1-6; no clear D. CDR1 is SGHTA and CDR2 is FQGTGA in the germline V gene. Trimming took 4 bases from V and 11 from J, leaving 18 bases between them. The CDR3 length is 15 residues. The CDR3 loop is CASSSANEVSAPLHF. DNA for the CDR3: TGTGCCAGCAGCTCCGCGAATGAGGTATCTGCACCCCTCCACTTT.

V gene TRBV19 combines with J gene TRBJ1-5; 8 nucleotides line up with TRBD1. V shed 6 bases and J 5 bases; nucleotides not matched to a gene: 9. Germline V CDR1 and CDR2: LNHDA, SQIVND (reference sequence). This CDR3 comprises 15 residues. CDR3 DNA: TGTGCCAGTAGGGTACAGGGGGGAGCGGATCAGCCCCAGCATTTT. Its translation: CASRVQGGADQPQHF.

The chain carries TRBV18 and TRBJ2-5; TRBD2 agrees at 8 bases. Germline V gives CDR1 KGHSH, CDR2 LQKENI. CDR3 length: 14 amino acids. V lost 8 bases, J lost 5 bases, and 10 bases stayed unmatched. This CDR3 reads CASTPSGSEETQYF. The CDR3 DNA reads as TGTGCCAGCACCCCCAGCGGGAGTGAGGAGACCCAGTACTTC.

The genes are TRBV6-4 and TRBJ2-2; D is unresolved. V was cut by 4 bases and J by 0 bases, with 12 bases left in between. Germline-derived CDR1 and CDR2 are MRHNA and SNTAGT. This CDR3 region has 16 residues. Here the CDR3 DNA reads TGTGCCAGCAGTGTCATGCCCACAGCGAACACCGGGGAGCTGTTTTTT. Translating gives CASSVMPTANTGELFF.

V usage is TRBV6-5 and J usage is TRBJ1-1, with 8 bases aligning to TRBD1. The CDR3 has 14 amino acids. After removal of 7 bases from V and 5 bases from J, the junction contained 9 bases not matched to a gene. Germline-derived CDR1 and CDR2 are MNHEY and SVGAGI. CDR3 sequence reads: CASTLTQGGTEAFF. In DNA, the CDR3 is TGTGCCAGCACCCTGACACAGGGGGGTACTGAAGCTTTCTTT.

V usage is TRBV19 and J usage is TRBJ2-3; 7 bases align to TRBD2. The CDR3 runs 14 residues. The germline CDR1 and CDR2 sequences are LNHDA and SQIVND (reference sequence). J gave up 3 bases and V 6 bases, and 6 bases lay outside the gene matches. CDR3 amino acids: CASRSGIRTDTQYF. The CDR3 nucleotides are TGTGCCAGTAGGAGCGGGATCAGAACAGATACGCAGTATTTT. The whole variable domain, remainder taken from reference TRBV19 and TRBJ2-3, is DGGITQSPKYLFRKEGQNVTLSCEQNLNHDAMYWYRQDPGQGLRLIYYSQIVNDFQKGDIAEGYSVSREKKESFPLTVTSAQKNPTAFYLCASRSGIRTDTQYFGPGTRLTVL.

CDR3 sequence (DNA): TGTGCCAGCAGCCCTAGGTGGAACACTGAAGCTTTCTTT. It specifies CASSPRWNTEAFF. The chain employs TRBV14 and TRBJ1-1; no clear D. V dropped 4 bases and J dropped 1 base, with 7 bases sitting between them. The CDR3 is 13 residues long. Germline loops: CDR1 SGHDN, CDR2 FVKESK.

This chain links TRBV27 with TRBJ2-1; no firm D call. Trimming left V 3 bases short and J 9 bases short, with 9 bases between. CDR1 is MNHEY, CDR2 SMNVEV, per germline (reference sequence). This CDR3 contains 12 residues. CDR3 in DNA: TGTGCCAGCAGTTTCAAGGGCTTTGAGCAGTTCTTC. Its protein is CASSFKGFEQFF.

The chain links TRBV9 to TRBJ2-1; 11 bases fit TRBD2. Per germline, CDR1 SGDLS and CDR2 YYNGEE. The CDR3 runs to 23 residues. V dropped 0 bases and J dropped 0; count of bases not matched to a gene: 20. Here the CDR3 reads CASSVERTSGGPLIRPSYNEQFF. CDR3 sequence (DNA): TGTGCCAGCAGCGTAGAGAGAACTAGCGGGGGTCCACTCATAAGGCCCTCCTACAATGAGCAGTTCTTC. The complete variable domain, with remaining parts taken from reference TRBV9 and TRBJ2-1, reads DSGVTQTPKHLITATGQRVTLRCSPRSGDLSVYWYQQSLDQGLQFLIQYYNGEERAKGNILERFSAQQFPDLHSELNLSSLELGDSALYFCASSVERTSGGPLIRPSYNEQFFGPGTRLTVL.

This clone has ten or more counts. The rearrangement joins TRBV6-4 to TRBJ2-3; 12 bases are shared with TRBD2. The CDR3 totals 14 residues. Germline lookup yields CDR1 MRHNA and CDR2 SNTAGT. After removal of 4 bases from V and 4 bases from J, the junction contained 0 bases not matched to a gene. The CDR3 coding sequence is TGTGCCAGCAGTGCTAGCGGGGGGGCAGATACGCAGTATTTT. Translated: CASSASGGADTQYF.

This chain joins TRBV7-6 and TRBJ2-3; 10 nucleotides agree with TRBD2. CDR1 is SGHVS and CDR2 is FNYEAQ in the germline V gene. The CDR3 is made up of 18 amino acids. Germline trimming cut 0 bases from V and 4 bases from J; bases unmatched to any gene: 10. The CDR3 loop reads CASSLAPRASGGADTQYF. CDR3 DNA: TGTGCCAGCAGCTTAGCTCCCCGGGCTAGCGGGGGAGCAGATACGCAGTATTTT.

The chain employs TRBV6-5 and TRBJ2-7; 7 bases match TRBD2. Germline V gives CDR1 MNHEY, CDR2 SVGAGI. Trimming removed 6 bases from V and 6 bases from J; junction bases left unmatched: 14. This CDR3 comprises 15 residues. The CDR3 DNA is TGTGCCAGCAGGACCCCGGCGGGAGTGGGAAGCGAGCAGTACTTC. It codes for CASRTPAGVGSEQYF.

The genes are TRBV7-2 and TRBJ2-5, with D hard to call. Germline-derived CDR1 and CDR2 are SGHTA and FQGNSA. The CDR3 is made up of 16 amino acids. V shed 2 bases and J shed 0 bases, with 13 bases lying between them. The CDR3 coding sequence is TGTGCCAGCAGCTTAAATTCCGGAACTTACCAAGAGACCCAGTACTTC. Protein: CASSLNSGTYQETQYF.

This clone was detected once. The rearrangement joins TRBV5-5 to TRBJ1-1; 9 bases are shared with TRBD1. CDR3 size: 17 residues. Germline CDR1 SGHKS, CDR2 YYEKEE (reference sequence). Losses at the gene ends were 4 bases for V and 2 bases for J; bases not matched to a gene: 12. CDR3 protein: CASSPVAQGAGNTEAFF. CDR3 bases: TGTGCCAGCAGCCCGGTGGCACAGGGGGCGGGAAACACTGAAGCTTTCTTT.

The rearrangement joins TRBV6-5 to TRBJ2-1; 9 nucleotides agree with TRBD1. The CDR3 contains 15 residues. V was pared by 6 bases and J by 1 base, with 4 bases of the junction left unmatched. Germline values: CDR1 MNHEY, CDR2 SVGAGI. The DNA for the CDR3 is TGTGCCAGCAGGAGACAGGGGGGTTCCTACAATGAGCAGTTCTTC. Translated, it gives CASRRQGGSYNEQFF.

This chain joins TRBV5-4 and TRBJ2-7, with 8 bases that match TRBD1. This CDR3 is 15 amino acids long. Germline CDR1 and CDR2: SGHNT and YYREEE (reference sequence). The V gene end was trimmed by 0 bases and the J gene end by 9 bases; junction bases not matched to a gene: 11. The CDR3 DNA follows: TGTGCCAGCAGCTTGGGGCGTGGACAGGGAGTCGCGCAGTACTTC. Protein product: CASSLGRGQGVAQYF.

The genes are TRBV9 and TRBJ2-1, with D perhaps matching TRBD2 (6 bases). Between the trimmed V and J ends, which lost 3 bases and 10 bases, there was a span of 14 bases. Germline CDR1 is SGDLS and CDR2 is YYNGEE. This CDR3 spans 13 amino acids. CDR3 sequence (DNA): TGTGCCAGCAGCGGAGCCGGGAGCGCCGAGCAGTTCTTC. Amino acids: CASSGAGSAEQFF.

The chain joins TRBV5-6 to TRBJ2-3; D uncertain. V was cut by 0 bases and J by 0 bases, with 14 bases left in between. The CDR3 has 17 residues. In germline, CDR1 is SGHDT, CDR2 YYEEEE. The CDR3 coding sequence is TGTGCCAGCAGCTTGGTTGATTGGTATACTAGCACAGATACGCAGTATTTT. This codes for CASSLVDWYTSTDTQYF.

The genes are TRBV7-2 and TRBJ2-3; TRBD2 matches at 10 bases. Germline V gives CDR1 SGHTA, CDR2 FQGNSA. The CDR3 has 18 amino acids. V shed 1 base and J 6 bases; nucleotides not matched to a gene: 13. The CDR3 spells CASSLGSLAGVAMDTQYF. For the CDR3, the DNA is TGTGCCAGCAGCTTAGGAAGCCTAGCGGGGGTCGCCATGGATACGCAGTATTTT.